This is a list of T cell receptor beta chains from one sample in a study of CD8+ T cells in alopecia areata. Assay: immunoSEQ multiplex PCR; the TCRdb copy retains only in-frame clones and omits some. The sample yields 130,000 to 150,000 clones, approximately 65% seen once. Sequencing was done on a sample of CD8+ T cells sorted from blood. These receptors came from a human donor in good health. The CDR3 runs from the conserved cysteine through the conserved F or W. The order of the fields is CDR3 DNA, CDR3 protein, clone size, J gene, V gene, D gene. D genes are given only for firm matches. Clone size is stated in some rows and not others, as once, few, many or a class when expanded.

CDR3nt: TGCGCCAGCAGCTTGCGGGATGAATACAATGAGCAGTTCTTC
CDR3aa: CASSLRDEYNEQFF
abundance: .
j_gene: TRBJ2-1
v_gene: TRBV5-1
d_gene: .

CDR3nt: TGCAGCGTTGAGAGTCAGCGGGGGAACTACGAGCAGTACTTC
CDR3aa: CSVESQRGNYEQYF
abundance: .
j_gene: TRBJ2-7
v_gene: TRBV29-1
d_gene: TRBD2

CDR3nt: TGCGCCAGCAGCCAAGATCCAGCGCCTAGGGATGAGCAGTTCTTC
CDR3aa: CASSQDPAPRDEQFF
abundance: .
j_gene: TRBJ2-1
v_gene: TRBV4-1
d_gene: .

CDR3nt: TGCAGCGTTGAGGAATACAGGGCTGGGGCCAACGTCCTGACTTTC
CDR3aa: CSVEEYRAGANVLTF
abundance: few
j_gene: TRBJ2-6
v_gene: TRBV29-1
d_gene: .

CDR3nt: TGTGCCTGGAGCCCGGGACAAAGCTATGGCTACACCTTC
CDR3aa: CAWSPGQSYGYTF
abundance: .
j_gene: TRBJ1-2
v_gene: TRBV30
d_gene: .

CDR3nt: TGTGCCAGCAGCTTGGAGGGACGGGTCAACAATGAGCAGTTCTTC
CDR3aa: CASSLEGRVNNEQFF
abundance: few
j_gene: TRBJ2-1
v_gene: TRBV5-6
d_gene: .

CDR3nt: TGCGCCAGCAGCCAAGATTCGGCATTCAACCCAGATACGCAGTATTTT
CDR3aa: CASSQDSAFNPDTQYF
abundance: .
j_gene: TRBJ2-3
v_gene: TRBV4-1
d_gene: .

CDR3nt: TGTGCCAGCAGCTTAGACTTGGGCTCAGGGGCGGCTAGCACAGATACGCAGTATTTT
CDR3aa: CASSLDLGSGAASTDTQYF
abundance: .
j_gene: TRBJ2-3
v_gene: TRBV11-2
d_gene: .

CDR3nt: TGTGCCTTCACCAACTATGGCTACACCTTC
CDR3aa: CAFTNYGYTF
abundance: .
j_gene: TRBJ1-2
v_gene: TRBV30
d_gene: .

CDR3nt: TGTGCCAGCCGAGTGTGGATAGGTGACAGGGACAATGAGCAGTTCTTC
CDR3aa: CASRVWIGDRDNEQFF
abundance: .
j_gene: TRBJ2-1
v_gene: TRBV27
d_gene: TRBD1

CDR3nt: TGTGCCAGCAGTTACTCTCCCGACAGGGGAGGGCCTGAAGCTTTCTTT
CDR3aa: CASSYSPDRGGPEAFF
abundance: .
j_gene: TRBJ1-1
v_gene: TRBV6-6
d_gene: TRBD1

CDR3nt: TGCGCCAGCAGCTCGGGACAGTTCTACGAGCAGTACTTC
CDR3aa: CASSSGQFYEQYF
abundance: .
j_gene: TRBJ2-7
v_gene: TRBV5-1
d_gene: TRBD1

CDR3nt: TGTGCCAGCAGTCCTGGGGGGGCGCCGACTAATGAAAAACTGTTTTTT
CDR3aa: CASSPGGAPTNEKLFF
abundance: .
j_gene: TRBJ1-4
v_gene: TRBV27
d_gene: .

CDR3nt: TGTGCCAGCAGTCCGGACGGCTTCTACGAGCAGTACTTC
CDR3aa: CASSPDGFYEQYF
abundance: .
j_gene: TRBJ2-7
v_gene: TRBV27
d_gene: .

CDR3nt: TGCAGGGCAATGAGGGAAAAACTGTTTTTT
CDR3aa: CRAMREKLFF
abundance: once
j_gene: TRBJ1-4
v_gene: TRBV29-1
d_gene: .

CDR3nt: TGTGCCAGCAGTTATTCGGGCACCTACGAGCAGTACTTC
CDR3aa: CASSYSGTYEQYF
abundance: .
j_gene: TRBJ2-7
v_gene: TRBV6-5
d_gene: .

CDR3nt: TGCAGCGTTGTGACTAGCGGGAGTTACGAGCAGTACTTC
CDR3aa: CSVVTSGSYEQYF
abundance: .
j_gene: TRBJ2-7
v_gene: TRBV29-1
d_gene: TRBD2

CDR3nt: TGCAGCGTTGGGCGAGGGGCCGACGAGCAGTACTTC
CDR3aa: CSVGRGADEQYF
abundance: .
j_gene: TRBJ2-7
v_gene: TRBV29-1
d_gene: .

CDR3nt: TGTGCCACCAGCAGAGATCAGGGGTTGCAGCCCCAGCATTTT
CDR3aa: CATSRDQGLQPQHF
abundance: .
j_gene: TRBJ1-5
v_gene: TRBV15
d_gene: .

CDR3nt: TGTGCCAGCGTGTCCTCCAGGAGAACTGAAGCTTTCTTT
CDR3aa: CASVSSRRTEAFF
abundance: .
j_gene: TRBJ1-1
v_gene: TRBV6-5
d_gene: .

CDR3nt: TGTGCCAGCAGTGGGGGCGGCTATGGCTACACCTTC
CDR3aa: CASSGGGYGYTF
abundance: .
j_gene: TRBJ1-2
v_gene: TRBV6-5
d_gene: .

CDR3nt: TGTGCCAGCAGCCCCCAACCGATGGAGCTGTTTTTT
CDR3aa: CASSPQPMELFF
abundance: few
j_gene: TRBJ2-2
v_gene: TRBV13
d_gene: .

CDR3nt: TGTGCCAGCAGTCTAGTAAGGGAGACCCAGTACTTC
CDR3aa: CASSLVRETQYF
abundance: .
j_gene: TRBJ2-5
v_gene: TRBV7-9
d_gene: .

CDR3nt: TGTGCCAGCAGAGACAGAGGGCGGACCGGGGAGCTGTTTTTT
CDR3aa: CASRDRGRTGELFF
abundance: .
j_gene: TRBJ2-2
v_gene: TRBV6-5
d_gene: .

CDR3nt: TGTGCCAGCAGTGAAGGGAGGGGAGAATGGCCCCAGCATTTT
CDR3aa: CASSEGRGEWPQHF
abundance: .
j_gene: TRBJ1-5
v_gene: TRBV2
d_gene: .

CDR3nt: TGCGCCAGCAGCTTGGTCGGGGGTGGGAACCAAGAGACCCAGTACTTC
CDR3aa: CASSLVGGGNQETQYF
abundance: .
j_gene: TRBJ2-5
v_gene: TRBV5-1
d_gene: .

CDR3nt: TGTGCCAGCAGTGAAGCTCATCAGGGGGCAGGCACCGGGGAGCTGTTTTTT
CDR3aa: CASSEAHQGAGTGELFF
abundance: .
j_gene: TRBJ2-2
v_gene: TRBV2
d_gene: TRBD1

CDR3nt: TGCAGCGTTGAAGTTGGGTATACGCAGTATTTT
CDR3aa: CSVEVGYTQYF
abundance: few
j_gene: TRBJ2-3
v_gene: TRBV29-1
d_gene: .

CDR3nt: TGTGCCAGCAGCTTAGTAGGGGGCGGTGGCAATGAGCAGTTCTTC
CDR3aa: CASSLVGGGGNEQFF
abundance: .
j_gene: TRBJ2-1
v_gene: TRBV7-2
d_gene: TRBD1

CDR3nt: TGTGCCAGCAGCCCCCGCCCCCAGCGGGAGGGCACAGATACGCAGTATTTT
CDR3aa: CASSPRPQREGTDTQYF
abundance: few
j_gene: TRBJ2-3
v_gene: TRBV7-9
d_gene: TRBD2

CDR3nt: TGCAGTGCCAGACCCGGCCTCGGCTACACCTTC
CDR3aa: CSARPGLGYTF
abundance: .
j_gene: TRBJ1-2
v_gene: TRBV20-1
d_gene: .

CDR3nt: TGTGCCAGCAGTCAGGGTGAGCAGTTCTTC
CDR3aa: CASSQGEQFF
abundance: .
j_gene: TRBJ2-1
v_gene: TRBV6-6
d_gene: .

CDR3nt: TGCGCCAGCAGCCAGGAGACTGGCACAGATACGCAGTATTTT
CDR3aa: CASSQETGTDTQYF
abundance: .
j_gene: TRBJ2-3
v_gene: TRBV4-1
d_gene: .

CDR3nt: TGTGCCAGCAGCTTAGCAGGCAGCGAGCAGTACTTC
CDR3aa: CASSLAGSEQYF
abundance: .
j_gene: TRBJ2-7
v_gene: TRBV13
d_gene: .

CDR3nt: TGTGCCAGCAGCTTGGATGAAAGGGGCCCAACCGGGGAGCTGTTTTTT
CDR3aa: CASSLDERGPTGELFF
abundance: .
j_gene: TRBJ2-2
v_gene: TRBV5-4
d_gene: .

CDR3nt: TGCAGCGTTGGCAAAAGAGGGACGGGACAGGGTGGCCGACAAGAGACCCAGTACTTC
CDR3aa: CSVGKRGTGQGGRQETQYF
abundance: few
j_gene: TRBJ2-5
v_gene: TRBV29-1
d_gene: TRBD1

CDR3nt: TGTGCCAGCAGAGACACCTTGTACGAGCAGTACTTC
CDR3aa: CASRDTLYEQYF
abundance: few
j_gene: TRBJ2-7
v_gene: TRBV2
d_gene: .

CDR3nt: TGTGCCACCGCGGGAGGAGGTACCGGGGAGCTGTTTTTT
CDR3aa: CATAGGGTGELFF
abundance: .
j_gene: TRBJ2-2
v_gene: TRBV7-6
d_gene: TRBD2

CDR3nt: TGTGCCAGCAGCCAAGGACTAGCGGCCGACAATGAGCAGTTCTTC
CDR3aa: CASSQGLAADNEQFF
abundance: .
j_gene: TRBJ2-1
v_gene: TRBV4-2
d_gene: TRBD2

CDR3nt: TGTGCCTGGGAGGGGGACTACGAGCAGTACTTC
CDR3aa: CAWEGDYEQYF
abundance: .
j_gene: TRBJ2-7
v_gene: TRBV30
d_gene: .

CDR3nt: TGTGCCAGCAGTGAAGATTCTAGCGGGAGCTACGAGCAGTACTTC
CDR3aa: CASSEDSSGSYEQYF
abundance: once
j_gene: TRBJ2-7
v_gene: TRBV6-1
d_gene: TRBD2